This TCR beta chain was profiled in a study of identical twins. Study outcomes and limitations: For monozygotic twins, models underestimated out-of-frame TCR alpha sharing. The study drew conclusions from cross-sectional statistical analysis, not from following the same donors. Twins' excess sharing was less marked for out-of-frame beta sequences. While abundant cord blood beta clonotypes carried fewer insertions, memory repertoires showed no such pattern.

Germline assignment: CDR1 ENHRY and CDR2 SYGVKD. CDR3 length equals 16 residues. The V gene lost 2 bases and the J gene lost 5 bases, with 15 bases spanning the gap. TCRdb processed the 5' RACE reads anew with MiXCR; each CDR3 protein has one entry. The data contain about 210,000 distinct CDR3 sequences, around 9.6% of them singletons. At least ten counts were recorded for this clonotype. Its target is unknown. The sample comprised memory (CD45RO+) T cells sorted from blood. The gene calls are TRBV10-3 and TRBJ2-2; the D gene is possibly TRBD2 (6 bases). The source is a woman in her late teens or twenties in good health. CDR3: CAISEPGGGVTGELFF. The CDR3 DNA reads TGTGCCATCAGTGAGCCAGGCGGCGGGGTTACCGGGGAGCTGTTTTTT.